This T cell receptor beta chain was sequenced in a study of T cell responses to AZD1222 COVID-19 vaccine. Study observations and caveats: The study sampled repertoires only after the peak T cell response.

As concerns this clone: What it binds is unknown.

The repertoire was sequenced with immunoSEQ multiplex PCR; TCRdb's copy has only in-frame clones and lacks some. This table holds over 130,000 clones, 80% to 90% found once. Trimming cost V 0 bases and J 10 bases, with 7 bases left between them. The CDR3 consists of 12 residues. Looked up from germline, CDR1 is LNHNV and CDR2 is YYDKDF (reference sequence). The gene calls are TRBV15 and TRBJ2-1; D gene ambiguous. Sample: peripheral blood, taken on day 0 of AZD1222 vaccination. The source of this sequence is an adult in good health. Here the CDR3 DNA reads TGTGCCACCAGCAGAGATCACGGCGAGCAGTTCTTC. It specifies CATSRDHGEQFF.